This TCR beta chain was sequenced in a study of shared clonotypes between healthy human individuals. General study points: Larger estimated richness was generally recorded for naive subsets relative to memory subsets.

The CDR3 is 16 amino acids. V shed 2 bases, J shed 2 bases, and the junction held 7 bases outside the gene matches. Germline loops: CDR1 SGHVS, CDR2 FQNEAQ. TCRdb's table, derived via immunoSEQ multiplex PCR, lists solely in-frame clones and lacks some. This sample has about 610,000 clones, with about 96% found just once. A word on this clone: What it binds is not known.

Among the donors, all were Caucasian adults who lived in Nashville, Tennessee. The specimen was naive CD4+ T cells sorted from blood. The sample's subset: CD45RA+ positively selected. The chain carries TRBV7-8 and TRBJ2-5; 8 bases map to TRBD1. The clonotype comes from a woman aged 30 to 39 in good health. The CDR3 DNA is TGTGCCAGCAGCTTAACACAGGGGGGCCGGCAAGAGACCCAGTACTTC. Protein sequence: CASSLTQGGRQETQYF.